These 5 T cell receptor beta chains came from one sample sequenced in a study of T cells expressing NK-cell markers. Reprocessing the 5' RACE reads, TCRdb reports a single entry for every CDR3 protein and omits DNA. The specimen's table records 300,000 to 450,000 distinct CDR3 sequences. The sample was blood T cells: a sorted CD56 or NKG2C T cell subset, CD4+ or CD8+ T cells, or bulk PBMC T cells (not recorded which). Receptor source: a man aged 18-69 years in good health.

This rearrangement joins TRBV5-1 to TRBJ2-7; TCRdb selects TRBD2, and the lack of DNA leaves this call unchecked. This CDR3 comprises 15 residues. CDR1 and CDR2 (germline): SGHRS, YFSETQ. CDR3 in amino acids: CASTPTSGFTYEQYF. The whole variable domain, remainder taken from reference TRBV5-1 and TRBJ2-7, is KAGVTQTPRYLIKTRGQQVTLSCSPISGHRSVSWYQQTPGQGLQFLFEYFSETQRNKGNFPGRFSGRQFSNSRSEMNVSTLELGDSALYLCASTPTSGFTYEQYFGPGTRLTVT.

The V and J genes are TRBV7-2 and TRBJ1-2; TCRdb indicates TRBD1, and absent DNA this call remains unverified. The CDR3 contains 15 residues. CDR1 SGHTA and CDR2 FQGNSA come from the germline V gene. The CDR3 here is CASSLGVGTGGSYTF.

V and J are TRBV21-1 and TRBJ2-2; the D call of TRBD1 rests on TCRdb alone, since no DNA is present to check it. TRBV21-1 is flagged as a pseudogene. The CDR3 spans 15 residues. CDR3 sequence: CASSNRQGAAGELFF.

The chain employs TRBV5-6 and TRBJ2-3. The CDR3 runs 16 residues. The germline V gene encodes CDR1 SGHDT and CDR2 YYEEEE. This CDR3 reads CASSLEVIVGRDTQYF.

J is TRBJ2-7 and V is TRBV29-1. The CDR3 contains 12 residues. Germline CDR1 SQVTM, CDR2 ANQGSEA. The CDR3 sequence is CSVASSTYEQYF.